The 14 T cell receptor beta chains reported below all come from one sample, sequenced in a study of T cells expressing NK-cell markers. TCRdb reprocessed the 5' RACE reads and reports one entry per CDR3 protein, with no DNA. The sample totals 350,000 to 400,000 distinct CDR3 sequences. Material: blood T cells: a sorted CD56 or NKG2C T cell subset, CD4+ or CD8+ T cells, or bulk PBMC T cells (not recorded which). These receptors all stem from a woman between 50 and 59 years old in good health.

The J gene is TRBJ2-6, the V gene TRBV5-1; TCRdb reports TRBD2, a call that lacks DNA to check it against. Per the germline V gene, CDR1 is SGHRS and CDR2 is YFSETQ. The CDR3 extends over 17 amino acids. The CDR3 loop is CASSLELAGAGANVLTF.

The rearrangement joins TRBV14 to TRBJ2-5; TCRdb's D call, TRBD2, is unchecked because there is no DNA. The CDR3 extends over 17 amino acids. Per germline, CDR1 SGHDN and CDR2 FVKESK. This CDR3 is CASSLRPGRASEETQYF.

The CDR3 spells CAISESPKAGSSYNEQFF. This chain links TRBV10-3 with TRBJ2-1; TCRdb picks TRBD2, but there is no DNA to check that call. This CDR3 contains 18 residues. CDR1 and CDR2 from the germline V gene are ENHRY and SYGVKD.

This rearrangement joins TRBV20-1 to TRBJ2-3; checking the TCRdb D call of TRBD2 is not possible without DNA. The CDR3 has 15 residues. In germline, CDR1 is DFQATT, CDR2 SNEGSKA (reference sequence). This CDR3 is CSAREGLARADTQYF.

CDR3 in amino acids: CATSTASLFQQFF. The V call is TRBV15, the J call TRBJ2-1. The CDR3 loop spans 13 amino acids. Per germline, CDR1 LNHNV and CDR2 YYDKDF (reference sequence).

This chain joins TRBV6-5 and TRBJ1-5; without DNA, the TCRdb call of TRBD1 cannot be checked. CDR1 is MNHEY and CDR2 is SVGAGI in the germline V gene. This CDR3 has 14 amino acids. The CDR3 sequence: CASSSRQGNQPQHF.

The chain carries TRBV6-1 and TRBJ2-1; TCRdb names TRBD1, which stays unverified in the absence of DNA. Germline CDR1 is MNHNS and CDR2 is SASEGT. The CDR3 runs to 15 residues. CDR3: CASTDRPGDYNEQFF.

The J gene is TRBJ2-2, the V gene TRBV7-8; the D call from TCRdb, TRBD1, cannot be confirmed without DNA. Germline V CDR1 and CDR2: SGHVS, FQNEAQ. The CDR3 loop spans 14 amino acids. This chain's CDR3 is CASSSPKNTGELFF.

The chain couples TRBV5-6 to TRBJ2-3. Germline V gene lookup returns CDR1 SGHDT and CDR2 YYEEEE. The CDR3 extends over 12 amino acids. Here the CDR3 reads CASSWLRDTQYF.

This sequence joins TRBV20-1 and TRBJ2-1; checking the TCRdb D call of TRBD2 is not possible without DNA. The germline gives CDR1 DFQATT, CDR2 SNEGSKA (reference sequence). The CDR3 consists of 13 residues. This chain's CDR3 is CSATSGRNNEQFF.

J is TRBJ1-5 and V is TRBV10-3; TCRdb's D call of TRBD1 is untestable without DNA. The CDR3 is made up of 15 amino acids. Germline values: CDR1 ENHRY, CDR2 SYGVKD. The CDR3 is CAISETQGQNQPQHF.

The chain links TRBV15 to TRBJ2-5. Germline values: CDR1 LNHNV, CDR2 YYDKDF (reference sequence). The CDR3 is 13 residues long. CDR3: CATSRGSSETQYF.

The V gene is TRBV29-1, the J gene TRBJ2-2; TCRdb designates TRBD1, a call that cannot be tested without DNA. The CDR3 extends over 13 amino acids. Germline V lookup: CDR1 SQVTM, CDR2 ANQGSEA. The CDR3 loop reads CSVEFGRGGELFF.

The rearrangement joins TRBV14 to TRBJ2-2; the TRBD1 assignment by TCRdb is unverifiable without DNA. Germline loops: CDR1 SGHDN, CDR2 FVKESK. CDR3 length: 17 amino acids. CDR3 protein: CASSQGTGQGSRGELFF.